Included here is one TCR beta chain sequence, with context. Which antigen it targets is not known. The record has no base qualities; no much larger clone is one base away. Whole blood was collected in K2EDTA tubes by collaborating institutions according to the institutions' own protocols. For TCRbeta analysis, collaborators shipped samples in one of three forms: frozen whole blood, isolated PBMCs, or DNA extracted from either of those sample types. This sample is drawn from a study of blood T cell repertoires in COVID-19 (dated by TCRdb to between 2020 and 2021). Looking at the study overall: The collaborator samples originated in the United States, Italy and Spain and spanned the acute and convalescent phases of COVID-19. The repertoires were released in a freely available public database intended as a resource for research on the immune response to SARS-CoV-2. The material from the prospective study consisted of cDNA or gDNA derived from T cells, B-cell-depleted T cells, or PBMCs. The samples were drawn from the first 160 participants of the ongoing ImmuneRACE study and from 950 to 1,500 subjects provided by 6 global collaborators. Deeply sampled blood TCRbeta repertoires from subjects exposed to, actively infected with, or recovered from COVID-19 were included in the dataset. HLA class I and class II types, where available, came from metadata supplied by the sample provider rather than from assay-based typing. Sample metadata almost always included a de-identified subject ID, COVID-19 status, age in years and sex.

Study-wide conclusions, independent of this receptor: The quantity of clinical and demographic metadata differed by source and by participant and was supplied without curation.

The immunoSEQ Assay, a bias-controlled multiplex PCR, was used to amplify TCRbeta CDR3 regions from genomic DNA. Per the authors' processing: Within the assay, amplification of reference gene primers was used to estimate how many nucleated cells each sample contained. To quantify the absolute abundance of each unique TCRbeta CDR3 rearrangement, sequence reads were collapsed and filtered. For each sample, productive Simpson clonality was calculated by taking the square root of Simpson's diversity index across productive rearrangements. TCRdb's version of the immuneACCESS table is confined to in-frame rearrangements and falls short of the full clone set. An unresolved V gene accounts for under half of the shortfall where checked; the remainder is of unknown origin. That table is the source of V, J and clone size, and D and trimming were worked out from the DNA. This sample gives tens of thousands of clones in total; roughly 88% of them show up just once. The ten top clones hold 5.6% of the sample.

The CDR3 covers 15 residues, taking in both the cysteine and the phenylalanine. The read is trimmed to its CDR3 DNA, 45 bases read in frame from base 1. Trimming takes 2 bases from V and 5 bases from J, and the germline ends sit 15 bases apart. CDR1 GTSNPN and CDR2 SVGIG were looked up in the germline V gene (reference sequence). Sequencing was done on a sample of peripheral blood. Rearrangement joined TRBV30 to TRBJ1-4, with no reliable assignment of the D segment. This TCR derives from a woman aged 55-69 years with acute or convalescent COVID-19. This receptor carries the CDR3 CAWSPNSTPNEKLFF. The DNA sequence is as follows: TGTGCCTGGAGTCCTAACTCTACCCCAAATGAAAAACTGTTTTTT.